A single T cell receptor (beta chain) is shown here with its context. The data belong to a study of T cell responses to AZD1222 COVID-19 vaccine. Some clones are missing from TCRdb's copy, which holds only in-frame ones; the method was immunoSEQ multiplex PCR. Of approximately 100,000 clones in the sample, roughly 90% were seen once. This receptor was obtained from an adult in good health. This material consisted of peripheral blood, taken on day 0 of MenACWY control vaccination.

CDR3 amino acids: CATSRQNYEQYF. The CDR3 DNA follows: TGTGCCACCAGCAGACAGAACTACGAGCAGTACTTC. The J gene is TRBJ2-7, the V gene TRBV15; no definite D call. Trimming left V 2 bases short and J 3 bases short, with 5 bases between. Germline assignment: CDR1 LNHNV and CDR2 YYDKDF (reference sequence). The CDR3 sequence is 12 residues long.